What follows describes a single T cell receptor (beta chain). Seattle's cohort entered during active infection and was followed longitudinally. As processed by the authors: Estimation of nucleated cell counts relied on the amplification of reference gene primers. Generated by immunoSEQ multiplex PCR, the TCRdb table keeps only in-frame clones and is missing some. The DNA was the basis for D and trimming; V, J and clone size are from that table. This table has about 260,000 clones, 75% to 95% appearing once. These data originate in a study of blood T cell repertoires in COVID-19. About the research overall: Whether acute or convalescent, the COVID-19 samples came from the United States, Italy and Spain. T cells, B-cell-depleted T cells, or PBMCs supplied cDNA or gDNA.

The CDR3 sequence is 13 residues long. Trimming took 4 bases from V and 7 from J, leaving 11 bases between them. V gene TRBV12-3 or TRBV12-4 combines with J gene TRBJ1-5; unclear D gene. Sequences were obtained from peripheral blood. The receptor comes from a person between 18 and 30 years old with COVID-19, enrolled during active disease. CDR3 in DNA: TGTGCCAGCAGTTCCCAATCTAACCAGCCCCAGCATTTT. It encodes CASSSQSNQPQHF.